The clone carrying this T cell receptor (beta chain) was detected a few times. Its target is not known. The source of the sample is a study of T cells in Graves' hyperthyroidism and ophthalmopathy. Study overall: At initial diagnosis, before any treatment had begun, peripheral blood was obtained. Study-level points and caveats: Stable hyperthyroidism and ophthalmopathy were separated using 13 V-J signatures.

The source of the PBMCs was 8 to 10 ml of fresh peripheral blood. Germline V CDR1 and CDR2: SGDLS, YYNGEE. The V segment lost 0 bases and the J segment 2 bases; nucleotides outside the gene matches: 8. The CDR3 covers 16 residues. Regions amplified from RNA transcripts were the TCR beta CDR3 regions. HTBI primers were used for first-round RT-PCR of the TCR CDR3. TCRdb ran MiXCR on the multiplex PCR reads and lists one entry per CDR3 protein. The sample consists of around 800,000 distinct CDR3 sequences, around 39% of them appearing once. This chain joins TRBV9 and TRBJ2-7; TRBD1 aligns across 7 bases. The sample taken for sequencing was blood. The TCR sequence derives from a man between 18 and 35 years old with Graves' hyperthyroidism. CDR3: CASSVAPGQTTYEQYF. CDR3 nucleotide sequence: TGTGCCAGCAGCGTAGCTCCGGGACAGACCACCTACGAGCAGTACTTC.